This T cell receptor beta chain originates from a study of identical twins. TCRdb recomputed calls from the 5' RACE reads with MiXCR, one row per CDR3 protein. The repertoire includes a few hundred thousand distinct CDR3 sequences, roughly 9% of them detected once, and more than 8% sits in the top ten. The V and J ends lost 1 base and 3 bases respectively, with 16 bases between them. From germline, CDR1 is LNHNV and CDR2 YYDKDF (reference sequence). The CDR3 has 17 residues. Study outcomes and limitations: Invariant MAIT and iNKT cells are populations that could partly confound zero-insertion analyses. For cord blood, abundant beta clonotypes had fewer insertions, unlike memory repertoires, which showed none. The models gave estimates that fell short of the out-of-frame TCR alpha sharing seen in monozygotic twins. Weaker excess twin sharing was seen among beta out-of-frame sequences.

This clonotype has just a few counts. No antigen is known for it. This chain uses TRBV15 with TRBJ2-4, with D perhaps TRBD1 (5 bases). Sequencing was carried out using naive T cells sorted from blood. The TCR was taken from a woman aged 50 to 65 in good health. This CDR3 reads CATSRVSGKKDKNIQYF. The CDR3 DNA reads TGTGCCACCAGCAGAGTATCAGGGAAGAAGGACAAAAACATTCAGTACTTC. Full variable domain (missing parts from reference TRBV15 and TRBJ2-4): DAMVIQNPRYQVTQFGKPVTLSCSQTLNHNVMYWYQQKSSQAPKLLFHYYDKDFNNEADTPDNFQSRRPNTSFCFLDIRSPGLGDTAMYLCATSRVSGKKDKNIQYFGAGTRLSVL.